Described below is a single T cell receptor beta chain sequence and its context. TCRdb's table, derived via immunoSEQ multiplex PCR, lists solely in-frame clones and lacks some. The sample lists more than 110,000 clones, around 93% occurring once. Germline CDR1 MGHRA, CDR2 YSYEKL. The junction had 0 bases not matched to a gene; V was cut back by 3 bases and J by 0 bases. The CDR3 contains 15 residues. The data were obtained in a study of cytomegalovirus exposure and HLA in healthy donors. The source material was PBMCs. The sequence came from a man aged 18 to 29 in good health and CMV-seropositive. The gene calls are TRBV4-1 and TRBJ2-3; 10 nucleotides match TRBD2. CDR3 nucleotides: TGCGCCAGCAGCCAGACTAGCGGGAGCACAGATACGCAGTATTTT. Residues: CASSQTSGSTDTQYF.